What follows are 10 T cell receptor beta chains derived from one specimen sequenced in a study of T cells after yellow fever vaccination. TCRdb ran MiXCR on the 5' RACE reads and lists one entry per CDR3 protein. The sample gives roughly 320,000 distinct CDR3 sequences, around 10% of which show up once; approximately 3.3% is in the top ten. The sample in question was CD4+ T cells sorted from PBMCs, obtained 45 days after the yellow fever booster vaccination. These receptors all come from a man younger than 35 who received the YFV17D yellow fever vaccine.

The chain employs TRBV9 and TRBJ2-4, with D perhaps matching TRBD2 (6 bases). This CDR3 has 18 amino acids. Germline-derived CDR1 and CDR2 are SGDLS and YYNGEE. Trimming removed 1 base at V and 1 base at J, with 18 bases between. DNA for the CDR3: TGTGCCAGCAGCGTAAATTCGCGGGTAGGAGGGGCCAAAAACATTCAGTACTTC. The encoded protein is CASSVNSRVGGAKNIQYF.

This chain joins TRBV6-5 and TRBJ2-3, with 9 bases aligning to TRBD2. V gave up 4 bases and J gave up 4 bases; unmatched junction bases: 9. The CDR3 runs to 16 residues. Germline-derived CDR1 and CDR2 are MNHEY and SVGAGI. The CDR3 DNA follows: TGTGCCAGCAGTTCTCGTAGCGGGGGAAGGCCAGATACGCAGTATTTT. This encodes CASSSRSGGRPDTQYF.

This clonotype was observed many times. The chain links TRBV25-1 to TRBJ1-1; D is unclear. Per germline, CDR1 MGHDK and CDR2 SYGVNS. V was cut by 5 bases and J by 11 bases, with 15 bases left in between. This CDR3 contains 12 residues. This CDR3 reads CASSLRPGSAFF. In nucleotides, the CDR3 is TGTGCCAGCAGTCTCCGACCGGGGTCGGCTTTCTTT. The full variable domain, rest sourced from reference TRBV25-1 and TRBJ1-1, is EADIYQTPRYLVIGTGKKITLECSQTMGHDKMYWYQQDPGMELHLIHYSYGVNSTEKGDLSSESTVSRIRTEHFPLTLESARPSHTSQYLCASSLRPGSAFFGQGTRLTVV.

This chain links TRBV20-1 with TRBJ1-2, with D possibly being TRBD1 (5 bases). With 3 bases removed from V and 3 bases from J, the gap between germline ends came to 11 bases. This CDR3 has 13 amino acids. Germline V gives CDR1 DFQATT, CDR2 SNEGSKA (reference sequence). CDR3 in amino acids: CSASAGNHYGYTF. In nucleotides, the CDR3 is TGCAGTGCTAGCGCAGGGAACCACTATGGCTACACCTTC.

This clonotype came up a few times. The chain is built from TRBV4-1 and TRBJ1-1; TRBD1 is a possible D gene (6 bases). This CDR3 contains 14 residues. V lost 1 base and J lost 4, with 10 bases in between. Germline CDR1 and CDR2: MGHRA and YSYEKL. In DNA, the CDR3 is TGCGCCAGCAGCCAAGGCCAGGGGCCCACTGAAGCTTTCTTT. Translated, it gives CASSQGQGPTEAFF.

CDR3 protein: CASRTGTGDTQYF. CDR3 bases: TGTGCCAGTAGAACCGGGACAGGGGATACGCAGTATTTT. V gene TRBV19 combines with J gene TRBJ2-3; TRBD1 aligns across 9 bases. V shed 6 bases, J shed 6 bases, and the junction held 4 bases outside the gene matches. This CDR3 is 13 amino acids long. Germline CDR1 LNHDA, CDR2 SQIVND (reference sequence).

Ten or more counts support this clonotype. The chain links TRBV5-1 to TRBJ2-7; tentatively, D is TRBD1 (6 bases). The CDR3 totals 13 residues. Germline loops: CDR1 SGHRS, CDR2 YFSETQ. Trimming shortened V by 4 bases and J by 5 bases, and 13 bases separated the two germline ends. CDR3 residues: CASSLGHLDEQYF. CDR3 coding DNA: TGCGCCAGCAGCCTGGGACACCTGGACGAGCAGTACTTC.

The chain has TRBV4-1 and TRBJ1-1, with D unclear. V dropped 0 bases and J dropped 10 bases, with 12 bases sitting between them. CDR3 length: 13 amino acids. Germline values: CDR1 MGHRA, CDR2 YSYEKL. CDR3: CASSQDRGATAFF. The CDR3 nucleotides are TGCGCCAGCAGCCAAGATCGGGGAGCTACAGCTTTCTTT.

The chain recombines TRBV7-8 with TRBJ2-7; TRBD1 matches 9 bases. Looked up from germline, CDR1 is SGHVS and CDR2 is FQNEAQ. This CDR3 has 15 residues. The V and J ends lost 2 bases and 2 bases, in that order; junction bases with no gene match: 4. This CDR3 is CASSLLGQGAYEQYF. CDR3 sequence (DNA): TGTGCCAGCAGCTTACTGGGACAGGGTGCCTACGAGCAGTACTTC.

Ten or more counts support this clonotype. The chain is built from TRBV5-1 and TRBJ2-1; 8 bases are a match to TRBD2. CDR1 is SGHRS, CDR2 YFSETQ, per germline. The CDR3 sequence is 15 residues long. V was pared by 7 bases and J by 4 bases, with 10 bases of the junction left unmatched. For the CDR3, the DNA is TGCGCCAGCCTGGAGGGAGCGGGAGCTTACAATGAGCAGTTCTTC. Its translation: CASLEGAGAYNEQFF.